These 19 T cell receptor beta chains originate from one sample sequenced in a study of blood T cells in healthy people across ages. Primed by a sample-barcoded 5' primer and a J-beta primer mix, a second PCR proceeded for 7 to 11 cycles. Via MiXCR, TCRdb re-called the 5' RACE reads, giving one row per CDR3 protein. The data contain some 890,000 distinct CDR3 sequences, under 35% of them singletons. These data were also filed under a second study, of T cells of mothers and their children.

The sample comprised blood. Receptor source: a woman in her thirties or forties in good health.

This clonotype was picked up many times. V and J are TRBV7-2 and TRBJ2-5; D unresolved. Trimming removed 1 base at V and 3 bases at J, with 6 bases between. Germline assignment: CDR1 SGHTA and CDR2 FQGNSA. The CDR3 spans 13 residues. CDR3 loop: CASSLDWKETQYF. CDR3 coding DNA: TGTGCCAGCAGCTTAGACTGGAAAGAGACCCAGTACTTC.

This clonotype was recorded at least ten times. CDR3 sequence: CASSSRFGATYEQYF. CDR3 DNA sequence: TGTGCCAGCAGCTCGCGTTTTGGGGCAACCTACGAGCAGTACTTC. The V and J genes are TRBV7-2 and TRBJ2-7; D is perhaps TRBD1 (5 bases). Germline V gene sequence: CDR1 SGHTA, CDR2 FQGNSA. The CDR3 runs 15 residues. V dropped 4 bases and J dropped 2 bases, with 15 bases sitting between them.

This chain joins TRBV28 and TRBJ2-4; 9 bases are shared with TRBD1. There are 15 residues in the CDR3. Per the germline V gene, CDR1 is MDHEN and CDR2 is SYDVKM. After removal of 4 bases from V and 13 bases from J, the junction contained 14 bases not matched to a gene. CDR3 region: CASSSSGTGTFGQYF. The DNA for the CDR3 is TGTGCCAGCAGTTCCTCCGGGACAGGGACCTTCGGGCAGTACTTC.

This clonotype was picked up a small number of times. This rearrangement joins TRBV7-3 to TRBJ2-3; no definite D call. CDR3 size: 13 residues. Germline V gene data show CDR1 as SGHTA and CDR2 as FQGTGA. The V and J ends lost 5 bases and 4 bases respectively, with 10 bases between them. The CDR3 region has the DNA TGTGCCAGCAGCCTCAAGAGAGCAGATACGCAGTATTTT. It codes for CASSLKRADTQYF.

The CDR3 nucleotides read TGTGCCAGCAGCCAAGCGTTTGAGGGGCTTTCTTCACCCCTCCACTTT. It codes for CASSQAFEGLSSPLHF. The V and J genes are TRBV3-1 and TRBJ1-6; tentatively, D is TRBD1 (5 bases). In germline, CDR1 is LGHDT, CDR2 YNNKEL (reference sequence). The V end lost 1 base, the J end lost 9 bases, and 16 bases lay between the germline ends. The CDR3 length is 16 residues. The whole variable domain, filled in from reference TRBV3-1 and TRBJ1-6, reads DTAVSQTPKYLVTQMGNDKSIKCEQNLGHDTMYWYKQDSKKFLKIMFSYNNKELIINETVPNRFSPKSPDKAHLNLHINSLELGDSAVYFCASSQAFEGLSSPLHFGNGTRLTVT.

Turning to this clonotype: This may be a read error, as it is one base from a much larger clone. This rearrangement joins TRBV13 to TRBJ2-4; 7 bases align to TRBD2. Germline values: CDR1 PRHDT, CDR2 FYEKMQ (reference sequence). The CDR3 spans 16 residues. CDR3 region: CANSSRMGEGIDIQYF. The CDR3 coding sequence is TGTGCCAACAGCTCCCGGATGGGGGAGGGGATAGACATTCAGTACTTC.

The chain combines TRBV20-1 with TRBJ2-7; tentatively, D is TRBD1 (6 bases). Per the germline V gene, CDR1 is DFQATT and CDR2 is SNEGSKA (reference sequence). The length of the CDR3 is 11 residues. The CDR3 DNA follows: TGCAGGACGGGACAAGGATACGAGCAGTACTTC. Protein sequence: CRTGQGYEQYF.

The CDR3 protein is CASSLIDSSEAFF. In DNA form, the CDR3 reads TGTGCCAGCAGTCTAATAGACAGTTCTGAAGCTTTCTTT. The chain uses TRBV6-5 and TRBJ1-1; perhaps TRBD1 as D (5 bases). Deletions cut 5 bases from V and 6 bases from J, with 13 bases between. Germline CDR1 reads MNHEY; CDR2 reads SVGAGI. CDR3 length: 13 residues.

With respect to this clonotype: A much more abundant neighbour one base away suggests this may be a read error. The CDR3 DNA reads TGCGCCAGCAGCTTGGCCTATACGGGCGGGGGGATTGATACGCAGTATTTT. The encoded protein is CASSLAYTGGGIDTQYF. The J gene is TRBJ2-3, the V gene TRBV5-1; 8 nucleotides agree with TRBD2. The V gene end was trimmed by 0 bases and the J gene end by 6 bases; junction bases not matched to a gene: 12. Germline V gives CDR1 SGHRS, CDR2 YFSETQ. This CDR3 contains 17 residues.

This clonotype was recorded a few times. The chain employs TRBV28 and TRBJ2-7; 7 bases map to TRBD1. The CDR3 length is 15 residues. V was pared by 6 bases and J by 1 base, with 9 bases of the junction left unmatched. Looked up from germline, CDR1 is MDHEN and CDR2 is SYDVKM. CDR3 sequence: CASRKGQAGSYEQYF. The CDR3 coding sequence is TGTGCCAGCAGAAAAGGACAGGCGGGTTCCTACGAGCAGTACTTC.

To note about this clonotype: This may come from a read error, since a much larger clone is one base off. The chain carries TRBV9 and TRBJ2-5, with D possibly TRBD1 on 6 matching bases. The V and J ends lost 4 bases and 11 bases respectively, with 24 bases between them. CDR3 length: 15 amino acids. Germline V lookup: CDR1 SGDLS, CDR2 YYNGEE. The CDR3, as DNA: TGTGCCAGCAGCTCGGGGACATTTGGCTCCTACAAGCAGTACTTC. This sequence encodes CASSSGTFGSYKQYF.

To note about this clonotype: The germline gene is not matched at one end of the junction; a read error may be the cause. The chain uses TRBV28 and TRBJ2-3; TRBD2 matches 9 bases. This CDR3 is built from 19 residues. Germline lookup yields CDR1 MDHEN and CDR2 SYDVKM. The CDR3 region has the DNA TGTGCCGGCAGTTACTACATAGCGGGGGTCCAAGGGCTGTCAGATACGCAGTATTTT. As protein: CAGSYYIAGVQGLSDTQYF.

Turning to this clonotype: A junction end diverges from the germline sequence, so it may reflect a read error. CDR3 DNA: TGTGCCGGCTCCGCTTCGTTTGGGGACCAAAGCACAGATACGCAGTATTTT. Translating gives CAGSASFGDQSTDTQYF. The V and J genes are TRBV18 and TRBJ2-3; possibly TRBD1 or TRBD2 for D (5 bases each). Germline V gene lookup returns CDR1 KGHSH and CDR2 LQKENI. The CDR3 consists of 17 residues.

This clonotype was seen at least ten times. V usage is TRBV5-1 and J usage is TRBJ2-7; 7 bases match TRBD1. From germline, CDR1 is SGHRS and CDR2 YFSETQ. V was pared by 0 bases and J by 0 bases, with 6 bases of the junction left unmatched. This CDR3 is 16 amino acids long. The CDR3 nucleotides are TGCGCCAGCAGCTTGGACGGGACAGCGAGCTCCTACGAGCAGTACTTC. Translated: CASSLDGTASSYEQYF.

The rearrangement links TRBV28 to TRBJ1-1; 7 bases align to TRBD1. Germline values: CDR1 MDHEN, CDR2 SYDVKM. The CDR3 loop spans 13 amino acids. The J segment lost 7 bases and the V segment lost 5 bases, leaving 7 bases of the junction unmatched. CDR3 DNA sequence: TGTGCCAGCAGTCCCGGACAGGCCCTTGAAGCTTTCTTT. Residues: CASSPGQALEAFF.

With regard to this clonotype: At one end, the junction sequence differs from germline, possibly due to a read error. The chain has TRBV5-1 and TRBJ2-7, with 7 positions matching TRBD1. In germline, CDR1 is SGHRS, CDR2 YFSETQ. CDR3 length equals 13 residues. As DNA, the CDR3 is TGCGCCAACAGCTCGATCACAGGGGCCGAGCAGTACTTC. It is translated as CANSSITGAEQYF.

This clonotype was counted at least ten times. This sequence joins TRBV29-1 and TRBJ2-1; D not certain. The CDR3 has 12 residues. From germline, CDR1 is SQVTM and CDR2 ANQGSEA. Trimming left V 3 bases short and J 9 bases short, with 12 bases between. CDR3 protein: CSVELASPEQFF. CDR3 DNA: TGCAGCGTTGAGCTGGCAAGCCCTGAGCAGTTCTTC.

This clonotype occurred a few times. The chain uses TRBV19 and TRBJ2-7; D tentatively fits TRBD1 or TRBD2 (5 bases each). Germline lookup yields CDR1 LNHDA and CDR2 SQIVND (reference sequence). There are 15 residues in the CDR3. The V end was cut by 3 bases, the J end by 0 bases, with 12 bases between. CDR3 loop: CASSMGVSSSYEQYF. The CDR3 coding sequence is TGTGCCAGTAGTATGGGGGTCTCGAGCTCCTACGAGCAGTACTTC.

The chain is built from TRBV12-3 or TRBV12-4 and TRBJ1-5, with 7 positions matching TRBD1. The CDR3 covers 14 residues. The V gene end was trimmed by 1 base and the J gene end by 6 bases; junction bases not matched to a gene: 3. CDR3 nucleotides: TGTGCCAGCAGTTTAGAGGGGGCAGTTCAGCCCCAGCATTTT. It specifies CASSLEGAVQPQHF.